This TCR beta chain is from a study of blood T cell repertoires in COVID-19. Study as a whole: The United States, Italy and Spain provided the acute and convalescent COVID-19 samples.

Germline V lookup: CDR1 MGHRA, CDR2 YSYEKL. After removal of 4 bases from V and 5 bases from J, the junction contained 10 bases not matched to a gene. The CDR3 is made up of 16 amino acids. Original data processing: Amplification of reference gene primers provided the estimated nucleated cell counts. The table came from immunoSEQ multiplex PCR; TCRdb's copy has only in-frame clones and leaves some out. For V, J and clone size, that table is used; D and trimming come from the DNA. The sample contains hundreds of thousands of clones, about 90% of which appear only once. The sequence derives from a woman aged 18 to 35 who had recovered from COVID-19. Sequencing was done on a sample of peripheral blood. This chain links TRBV4-1 with TRBJ1-5, with 8 bases identical to TRBD1. CDR3 nucleotides: TGCGCCAGCAGCCTCTCCCAGGGACAGGACTATCAGCCCCAGCATTTT. It translates to CASSLSQGQDYQPQHF.